The clone carrying this TCR beta chain was picked up one time. The target antigen is unknown. V was trimmed by 6 bases and J by 6 bases, leaving 15 bases between them. CDR3 length: 13 residues. Germline V gives CDR1 SNHLY, CDR2 FYNNEI. The data stem from a study of cytomegalovirus exposure and HLA in healthy donors. Whole-study findings and limits: Data from an earlier analysis indicated that most TCR beta V segments were productive either about 87% or about 30% of the time.

The study ran its PCR with 60 Vbeta and 13 Jbeta primers. TCRdb keeps only in-frame clones here, not all; method: immunoSEQ multiplex PCR. The sample consists of roughly 200,000 clones, 60% to 80% of them appearing once. Sequencing was performed on PBMCs. The receptor was isolated from a woman under 40 in good health and CMV-seropositive. V gene TRBV2 combines with J gene TRBJ2-7, with D possibly being TRBD2 (6 bases). The chain's CDR3 is CASRVGLGGEQYF. The DNA of the CDR3 is TGTGCCAGCAGGGTAGGACTGGGGGGCGAGCAGTACTTC.